This TCR beta chain originates from a study of blood T cell repertoires in COVID-19. Seattle researchers signed up patients amid active infection and tracked them longitudinally. Clones were read by immunoSEQ multiplex PCR, and TCRdb kept only the in-frame ones, dropping some. The repertoire includes about 210,000 clones, less than 90% of them detected once, and approximately 10% sits in the top ten. The sequenced sample was peripheral blood. This TCR was recovered from a woman of 80 years or more with COVID-19, enrolled during active disease.

CDR3 sequence reads: CASVDGGSSYNEQFF. CDR3 coding DNA: TGTGCCAGTGTCGACGGCGGGAGCTCCTACAATGAGCAGTTCTTC. The chain combines TRBV19 with TRBJ2-1; 7 bases align to TRBD2. Looked up from germline, CDR1 is LNHDA and CDR2 is SQIVND (reference sequence). The V and J ends lost 8 bases and 0 bases, in that order; junction bases with no gene match: 7. The CDR3 length is 15 residues.